At least ten counts were recorded for the clone carrying this T cell receptor beta chain. Its cognate antigen is unknown. These data belong to a study of metastatic and nonmetastatic thyroid tumors. Study-wide context: Repertoires from malignant and benign thyroid patients were compared across blood and tumor or nodule tissue.

General observations from the study: Benign nodules reportedly had significantly lower TCR beta diversity than malignant thyroid tumors in blood and tumor.

Patients had received no treatment of any kind before thyroid surgery. As handled by the study authors: A classifier of distant metastasis in papillary thyroid cancer was built from CDR3 differences (across clinicopathological groups). TCRdb reprocessed the PCR reads via MiXCR. The V and J calls and clone size are TCRdb's, not the authors'. The table includes 20,000 to 25,000 clones, 20% detected once. The V end was cut by 4 bases, the J end by 2 bases, with 11 bases between. Germline V lookup: CDR1 SGDLS, CDR2 YYNGEE. This CDR3 is 14 amino acids long. Sequencing used adjacent normal tissue. This rearrangement joins TRBV9 to TRBJ2-3; tentatively, D is TRBD2 (6 bases). This TCR derives from a female donor with papillary thyroid cancer or a benign thyroid nodule (not recorded which). Some clones in this sample may be carry-over from other donors' samples. CDR3 nucleotide sequence: TGTGCCAGCAGCCTAGGACTATTCACAGATACGCAGTATTTT. It specifies CASSLGLFTDTQYF.